This T cell receptor (beta chain) was sequenced in a study of T cell responses to AZD1222 COVID-19 vaccine. Overall study findings and caveats: Among AZD1222 vaccinees, only 5 to 7 were seropositive at baseline.

Produced via immunoSEQ multiplex PCR; TCRdb's table is partial and in-frame only. The top ten hold about 3.7% of the sample, which has about 130,000 clones, more than 85% seen once. This clone was detected once. What it recognizes is unknown. V was trimmed by 3 bases and J by 2 bases, leaving 17 bases between them. There are 16 residues in the CDR3. Germline-derived CDR1 and CDR2 are LNHDA and SQIVND (reference sequence). The specimen was peripheral blood, collected on day 0 of AZD1222 vaccination. The chain combines TRBV19 with TRBJ2-7; D gene unclear. This receptor was identified in an adult in good health. The CDR3 here is CASSITLAAATYEQYF. The DNA for the CDR3 is TGTGCCAGTAGTATTACCTTGGCAGCTGCGACCTACGAGCAGTACTTC.